This record concerns one T cell receptor beta chain sequence. The sample is drawn from a study of T cell repertoires in cytomegalovirus infection. TCRdb redid the calling of the reads with MiXCR, one entry per CDR3 protein. The sample has 150,000 to 200,000 distinct CDR3 sequences, roughly a fifth seen once. The trim removed 4 bases at V and 0 bases at J, leaving 6 bases unmatched. The CDR3 spans 17 residues. CDR1 is LNHDA, CDR2 SQIVND, per germline (reference sequence). Sequences were obtained from PBMCs. The chain recombines TRBV19 with TRBJ2-3; 11 bases match TRBD2. The origin of this receptor is a human donor in good health (CMV status not recorded). Some clones in this sample may be carry-over from other donors' samples. DNA of the CDR3: TGTGCCAGTAGTACCCTGGGACTAGCGGAGAGCACAGATACGCAGTATTTT. Translation: CASSTLGLAESTDTQYF.